Described below is a single T cell receptor (beta chain) sequence and its context. Its antigen is still unknown. TCRdb keeps only in-frame clones here, not all; method: immunoSEQ multiplex PCR. The sample contains about 120,000 clones, 85% to 95% of which appear only once. This entry comes from a study of T cell responses to AZD1222 COVID-19 vaccine. The study, taken as a whole, reports: Most donors were white British, females outnumbered males, and clonal diversity was possibly underestimated.

This CDR3 has 11 amino acids. The V gene's germline CDR1 is MNHEY and CDR2 SMNVEV (reference sequence). V lost 4 bases and J lost 6, with 7 bases in between. The chain uses TRBV27 and TRBJ2-7; D remains unclear. This specimen consisted of peripheral blood, obtained on day 0 of AZD1222 vaccination. This TCR was recovered from an adult in good health. The CDR3 loop reads CASSSSGEQYF. As DNA, the CDR3 is TGTGCCAGCAGTTCCTCGGGCGAGCAGTACTTC.